This passage covers 11 T cell receptor beta chains from one sample sequenced in a study of PD-1 blockade in classical Hodgkin lymphoma. Some clones are missing from TCRdb's copy, which holds only in-frame ones; the method was immunoSEQ multiplex PCR. The sample lists approximately 98,000 clones; 80% to 90% were seen once. With no exception, relapse followed autologous stem cell transplantation in all patients, and brentuximab vedotin exposure varied. The sequencing used peripheral blood mononuclear cells (PBMCs), collected before the second cycle of nivolumab. These receptors were obtained from a human donor with classical Hodgkin lymphoma.

This chain connects TRBV18 to TRBJ2-7; maybe TRBD2 (6 bases). There are 14 residues in the CDR3. V dropped 2 bases and J dropped 1 base, with 9 bases sitting between them. Germline CDR1 is KGHSH and CDR2 is LQKENI. The CDR3 DNA sequence: TGTGCCAGCTCACCAAGGGCGGGGTCCTACGAGCAGTACTTC. Translation: CASSPRAGSYEQYF.

The rearrangement links TRBV15 to TRBJ2-7; no firm D call. The CDR3 runs 17 residues. From germline, CDR1 is LNHNV and CDR2 YYDKDF (reference sequence). Trimming took 1 base from V and 6 from J, leaving 22 bases between them. CDR3 coding DNA: TGTGCCACCAGCAGAGTTCTTGGAAGGGTTTTGTCGGGCGAGCAGTACTTC. This translates into CATSRVLGRVLSGEQYF.

The CDR3 spells CASRRGLDSNQPQHF. The DNA for the CDR3 is TGTGCCAGTAGGAGGGGGCTGGATAGCAATCAGCCCCAGCATTTT. This chain links TRBV19 with TRBJ1-5, with 7 bases fitting TRBD1. With V trimmed by 6 bases and J by 0 bases, 5 bases remained unmatched. CDR1 and CDR2 (germline): LNHDA, SQIVND (reference sequence). The CDR3 contains 15 residues.

The rearrangement joins TRBV10-3 to TRBJ1-4; 7 positions agree with TRBD1. The germline V gene encodes CDR1 ENHRY and CDR2 SYGVKD. The V and J ends lost 10 bases and 1 base, in that order; junction bases with no gene match: 6. The CDR3 extends over 14 amino acids. In DNA form, the CDR3 reads TGTGCCACGCGGAACAGGGGAACTAATGAAAAACTGTTTTTT. This gives the protein CATRNRGTNEKLFF.

This clone was seen only a few times. The chain links TRBV6-5 to TRBJ1-1; D gene uncertain. In germline, CDR1 is MNHEY, CDR2 SVGAGI. With 6 bases removed from V and 1 base from J, the gap between germline ends came to 9 bases. The CDR3 is 13 residues long. CDR3 nucleotide sequence: TGTGCCAGCAGCACGAACAGGAACACTGAAGCTTTCTTT. Protein: CASSTNRNTEAFF.

The chain is built from TRBV9 and TRBJ2-2; TRBD2 matches at 9 bases. This CDR3 region has 19 residues. CDR1 is SGDLS, CDR2 YYNGEE, per germline. Trimming cost V 4 bases and J 5 bases; bases outside gene matches: 18. CDR3 DNA: TGTGCCAGCAGCCCACCCGAAGGGGTAGCGGGGGCCCTAACCGGGGAGCTGTTTTTT. It specifies CASSPPEGVAGALTGELFF. The variable domain in full, with the rest retrieved from reference TRBV9 and TRBJ2-2, is DSGVTQTPKHLITATGQRVTLRCSPRSGDLSVYWYQQSLDQGLQFLIQYYNGEERAKGNILERFSAQQFPDLHSELNLSSLELGDSALYFCASSPPEGVAGALTGELFFGEGSRLTVL.

This chain uses TRBV6-5 with TRBJ1-2; D gene uncertain. V lost 6 bases to trimming and J lost 4 bases, with 12 bases between them. Germline lookup yields CDR1 MNHEY and CDR2 SVGAGI. This CDR3 is built from 13 residues. Here the CDR3 DNA reads TGTGCCAGCAGCCGCCCCGACATCTATGGCTACACCTTC. It encodes CASSRPDIYGYTF.

The rearrangement joins TRBV6-1 to TRBJ2-7; 8 nucleotides agree with TRBD2. Germline V gives CDR1 MNHNS, CDR2 SASEGT. CDR3 length: 16 amino acids. V was pared by 1 base and J by 1 base, with 6 bases of the junction left unmatched. The CDR3 region is CASSEGPGLESYEQYF. The DNA of the CDR3 is TGTGCCAGCAGTGAAGGCCCGGGACTAGAGTCCTACGAGCAGTACTTC.

The chain joins TRBV6-4 to TRBJ2-3; the D is unclear. This CDR3 contains 13 residues. The V end was cut by 4 bases, the J end by 0 bases, with 5 bases between. The V gene's germline CDR1 is MRHNA and CDR2 SNTAGT. The CDR3 DNA reads TGTGCCAGCAGTGTCGGAAGCACAGATACGCAGTATTTT. This translates into CASSVGSTDTQYF.

On this clone: The germline gene is not matched at one end of the junction; a read error may be the cause. The genes are TRBV7-7 and TRBJ2-3; D unclear. The germline CDR1 and CDR2 sequences are SSHAT and FNYEAQ (reference sequence). The length of the CDR3 is 15 residues. CDR3 sequence: CASSLVVGQADTQYF. CDR3 nucleotides: TGTGCTAGCAGCTTAGTGGTTGGGCAGGCAGATACGCAGTATTTT.

This clone appeared a single time. The J gene is TRBJ2-7, the V gene TRBV30; TRBD1 matches 10 bases. The CDR3 sequence is 14 residues long. Trimming removed 0 bases from V and 5 bases from J; junction bases left unmatched: 4. In germline, CDR1 is GTSNPN, CDR2 SVGIG (reference sequence). DNA of the CDR3: TGTGCCTGGAGTGTACTTGGACAGGGGGACGAGCAGTACTTC. It translates to CAWSVLGQGDEQYF. The full variable domain, its missing parts supplied by reference TRBV30 and TRBJ2-7, is SQTIHQWPATLVQPVGSPLSLECTVEGTSNPNLYWYRQAAGRGLQLLFYSVGIGQISSEVPQNLSASRPQDRQFILSSKKLLLSDSGFYLCAWSVLGQGDEQYFGPGTRLTVT.